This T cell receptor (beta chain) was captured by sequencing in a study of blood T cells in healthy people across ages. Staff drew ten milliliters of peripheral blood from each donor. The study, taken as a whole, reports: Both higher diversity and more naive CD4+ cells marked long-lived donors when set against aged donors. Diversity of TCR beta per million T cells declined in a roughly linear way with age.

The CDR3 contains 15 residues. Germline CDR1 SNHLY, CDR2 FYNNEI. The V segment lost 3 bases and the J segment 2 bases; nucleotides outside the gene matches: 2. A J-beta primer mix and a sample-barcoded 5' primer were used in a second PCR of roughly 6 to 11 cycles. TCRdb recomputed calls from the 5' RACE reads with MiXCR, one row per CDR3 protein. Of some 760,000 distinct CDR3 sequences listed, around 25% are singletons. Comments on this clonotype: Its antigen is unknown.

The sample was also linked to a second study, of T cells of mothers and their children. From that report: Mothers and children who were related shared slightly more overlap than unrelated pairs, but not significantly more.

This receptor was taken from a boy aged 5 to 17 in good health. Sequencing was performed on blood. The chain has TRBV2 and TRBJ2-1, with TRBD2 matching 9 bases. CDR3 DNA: TGTGCCAGCAGTGATAGCGGGGGCGCCTACAATGAGCAGTTCTTC. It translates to CASSDSGGAYNEQFF. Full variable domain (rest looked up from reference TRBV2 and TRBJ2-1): EPEVTQTPSHQVTQMGQEVILRCVPISNHLYFYWYRQILGQKVEFLVSFYNNEISEKSEIFDDQFSVERPDGSNFTLKIRSTKLEDSAMYFCASSDSGGAYNEQFFGPGTRLTVL.